This TCR beta chain was identified during a study of shared clonotypes between healthy human individuals. Donors were healthy HIV-negative adults without recent acute infections or vaccinations. Per the germline V gene, CDR1 is SEHNR and CDR2 is FQNEAQ (reference sequence). V dropped 8 bases and J dropped 4 bases, with 5 bases sitting between them. The CDR3 runs to 10 residues. Some clones are missing from TCRdb's copy, which holds only in-frame ones; the method was immunoSEQ multiplex PCR. The sample lists about 1 million clones; about three quarters were seen once. Turning to this clone: Additional DNA sequences in this sample encode the identical CDR3.

This sequence originates from a man between 18 and 35 years old in good health. The chain carries TRBV7-9 and TRBJ2-5, with D unclear. Sequenced material: memory CD4+ T cells sorted from blood. Subset in this sample: CD45RA-negative fraction. CDR3 amino acids: CASGRETQYF. The CDR3 nucleotides read TGTGCCAGCGGACGAGAGACCCAGTACTTC.